A selection of T cell receptor beta chains follows, all from one sample in a study of T cell responses to AZD1222 COVID-19 vaccine. Profiled with immunoSEQ multiplex PCR; TCRdb holds only in-frame clones, not every one. Altogether almost 70,000 clones are present, around 80% being singletons, with the ten largest covering around 15%. The sequencing used peripheral blood, collected 28 days after the second AZD1222 dose. The receptors here all came from an adult who received the AZD1222 COVID-19 vaccine. The CDR3 runs from the conserved cysteine through the conserved F or W. The D gene is left open where the match is weak. Expanded clones get a size class; other rows say once, few or many, or leave the size out.

j_gene	d_gene	abundance	v_gene	CDR3aa	CDR3nt
TRBJ2-4	-	-	TRBV6-5	CASRPVGPYKNIQYF	TGTGCCAGCAGGCCGGTCGGGCCGTACAAAAACATTCAGTACTTC
TRBJ2-5	-	-	TRBV2	CASTGLQETQYF	TGTGCCAGCACGGGACTCCAAGAGACCCAGTACTTC
TRBJ2-3	-	-	TRBV5-1	CASSRAGVIGTDTQYF	TGCGCCAGCAGCCGGGCAGGGGTCATAGGGACAGATACGCAGTATTTT
TRBJ2-1	TRBD1	-	TRBV6-2/TRBV6-3	CASSYSVRRTGDNEQFF	TGTGCCAGCAGTTATAGCGTCCGAAGGACAGGGGATAATGAGCAGTTCTTC
TRBJ2-1	-	-	TRBV19	CASSISLGRQAKTYNEQFF	TGTGCCAGTAGTATATCCCTTGGGAGGCAGGCAAAAACCTACAATGAGCAGTTCTTC
TRBJ1-2	-	-	TRBV5-1	CASSPRGQGGYGYTF	TGCGCCAGCAGCCCACGAGGGCAGGGCGGCTATGGCTACACCTTC
TRBJ2-1	-	few	TRBV7-2	CASNLGADYNEQFF	TGTGCCAGCAATTTAGGGGCGGACTACAATGAGCAGTTCTTC
TRBJ2-3	-	-	TRBV6-2/TRBV6-3	CASSPSVDTQYF	TGTGCCAGCAGTCCAAGTGTAGATACGCAGTATTTT
TRBJ2-1	TRBD2	-	TRBV5-8	CALDVRRGGVGLDEQFF	TGTGCCCTAGATGTGCGTCGGGGGGGCGTCGGGTTAGATGAGCAGTTCTTC
TRBJ1-1	-	-	TRBV19	CASSMAGLNTEAFF	TGTGCCAGTAGTATGGCTGGACTGAACACTGAAGCTTTCTTT
TRBJ1-1	-	-	TRBV28	CASSLQTGMNTEAFF	TGTGCCAGCAGTCTCCAGACAGGAATGAACACTGAAGCTTTCTTT
TRBJ1-6	TRBD1	-	TRBV5-1	CASSSLGQGESPLHF	TGCGCCAGCAGCTCACTAGGACAGGGGGAATCACCCCTCCACTTT
TRBJ2-1	TRBD1	-	TRBV7-9	CASSQTQGLSVNEQFF	TGTGCCAGCAGCCAAACACAGGGGCTGAGTGTCAATGAGCAGTTCTTC
TRBJ2-5	-	-	TRBV4-1	CASSQVLGGRETQYF	TGCGCCAGCAGCCAAGTATTGGGGGGGCGCGAGACCCAGTACTTC
TRBJ2-1	-	-	TRBV6-5	CASSYGRGASYEQFF	TGTGCCAGCAGTTACGGCAGGGGGGCCTCTTATGAGCAGTTCTTC
TRBJ1-2	TRBD1	-	TRBV6-5	CASTTGELAGYTF	TGTGCCAGCACCACAGGGGAACTCGCTGGCTACACCTTC
TRBJ2-7	TRBD1	-	TRBV7-2	CASSEQGDRVHEQYF	TGTGCCAGCAGCGAACAAGGAGACAGGGTCCACGAGCAGTACTTC
TRBJ1-1	-	-	TRBV10-3	CAISESGGWTEAFF	TGTGCCATCAGTGAGTCAGGGGGTTGGACTGAAGCTTTCTTT
TRBJ1-1	-	-	TRBV29-1	CSVEVGIYNTEAFF	TGCAGCGTTGAGGTTGGGATCTACAACACTGAAGCTTTCTTT
TRBJ2-2	-	-	TRBV2	CASMGGRNTGELFF	TGTGCCAGCATGGGCGGCAGGAACACCGGGGAGCTGTTTTTT
TRBJ2-1	TRBD2	-	TRBV24-1	CATSEGSGGAYEQFF	TGTGCCACCAGTGAAGGTAGCGGGGGGGCCTATGAGCAGTTCTTC
TRBJ1-4	-	-	TRBV5-4	CASSLFTTTNEKLFF	TGTGCCAGCAGCTTGTTCACGACAACTAATGAAAAACTGTTTTTT
TRBJ1-3	-	few	TRBV7-8	CASSLSSTGSGNTIYF	TGTGCCAGCAGCTTATCCTCAACAGGGTCTGGAAACACCATATATTTT
TRBJ2-3	-	-	TRBV28	CASSLSGARDTQYF	TGTGCCAGCAGTTTATCAGGGGCGCGAGATACGCAGTATTTT
TRBJ2-2	-	-	TRBV19	CASSHIQGSGAGELFF	TGTGCCAGTAGTCATATACAGGGTTCAGGAGCCGGGGAGCTGTTTTTT
TRBJ2-1	-	once	TRBV19	CASSKYLLSSYNEQFF	TGTGCCAGTAGTAAATACCTCCTTAGCTCCTACAATGAGCAGTTCTTC
TRBJ2-2	-	-	TRBV2	CASSSGRPNTGELFF	TGTGCCAGCAGTTCGGGCCGACCGAACACCGGGGAGCTGTTTTTT
TRBJ2-7	-	-	TRBV7-2	CASSPSTAYEQYF	TGTGCCAGCAGCCCATCAACAGCCTACGAGCAGTACTTC
TRBJ2-3	TRBD1	-	TRBV5-1	CASSLDRGLADTQYF	TGCGCCAGCAGCCTCGACAGGGGGTTGGCAGATACGCAGTATTTT
TRBJ1-6	-	few	TRBV4-2	CASSQQTGLNSPLHF	TGTGCCAGCAGCCAGCAAACAGGTCTTAATTCACCCCTCCACTTT
TRBJ1-6	TRBD1	-	TRBV3-1/TRBV3-2	CASSHPTGTGPLHF	TGTGCCAGCAGCCACCCGACAGGGACGGGACCCCTCCACTTT
TRBJ1-1	-	-	TRBV5-1	CASSPSEGDTEAFF	TGCGCCAGCAGCCCATCCGAGGGGGACACTGAAGCTTTCTTT
TRBJ1-6	-	-	TRBV19	CASSTSGTRVGFSPLHF	TGTGCCAGTAGTACCTCCGGGACACGGGTTGGCTTTTCACCCCTCCACTTT
TRBJ1-1	-	-	TRBV6-5	CASSYSIMPGFTEAFF	TGTGCCAGCAGTTACTCGATAATGCCGGGATTCACTGAAGCTTTCTTT
TRBJ2-3	TRBD2	-	TRBV11-2	CASSRLAGGLDTQYF	TGTGCCAGCAGCCGGCTAGCGGGGGGTTTAGATACGCAGTATTTT
TRBJ1-1	TRBD1	-	TRBV19	CASSPQGARTEAFF	TGTGCCAGTAGTCCTCAGGGGGCGAGGACTGAAGCTTTCTTT
TRBJ1-2	TRBD1	-	TRBV28	CASSLPLGQGSRGAGYTF	TGTGCCAGCAGTTTACCACTGGGACAGGGAAGTAGGGGCGCTGGCTACACCTTC
TRBJ2-7	TRBD1	-	TRBV10-3	CAMSRDRVGGRLYEQYF	TGTGCCATGTCCCGGGACAGGGTTGGAGGACGCCTCTACGAGCAGTACTTC
TRBJ1-1	-	-	TRBV10-1	CASSESGGAGITFF	TGCGCCAGCAGTGAGTCGGGGGGAGCAGGGATAACTTTCTTT
TRBJ2-7	-	once	TRBV7-9	CASSPGTYEQYF	TGTGCCAGCAGCCCGGGCACCTACGAGCAGTACTTC
TRBJ2-5	-	-	TRBV30	CAWSVTVQETQYF	TGTGCCTGGAGTGTAACAGTACAAGAGACCCAGTACTTC
TRBJ2-3	-	-	TRBV4-2	CASSHGVPDTQYF	TGTGCCAGCAGCCATGGTGTCCCAGATACGCAGTATTTT
TRBJ2-3	-	-	TRBV4-3	CASSQVGTDTQYF	TGCGCCAGCAGCCAAGTCGGGACAGATACGCAGTATTTT
TRBJ2-1	TRBD1	-	TRBV4-1	CASSPRQGIYNEQFF	TGCGCCAGCAGCCCCCGACAGGGAATCTACAATGAGCAGTTCTTC
TRBJ2-1	-	-	TRBV6-5	CASRYLHEQFF	TGTGCCAGCAGGTACCTTCATGAGCAGTTCTTC
TRBJ2-2	-	few	TRBV4-2	CASSQDWGGANTGELFF	TGTGCCAGCAGCCAAGATTGGGGGGGCGCGAACACCGGGGAGCTGTTTTTT